Listed here are 18 T cell receptor beta chains from one sample, sequenced in a study of shared clonotypes between healthy human individuals. The table came from immunoSEQ multiplex PCR; TCRdb's copy has only in-frame clones and leaves some out. The data hold about 520,000 clones, with 70% to 80% observed a single time. The sequencing input was PBMCs. The receptors were sampled from a woman aged 40 to 50 in good health. Some clones in this sample may be carry-over from other donors' samples.

J is TRBJ2-3 and V is TRBV9; TRBD2 aligns across 9 bases. Looked up from germline, CDR1 is SGDLS and CDR2 is YYNGEE. The V gene end was trimmed by 4 bases and the J gene end by 1 base; junction bases not matched to a gene: 7. The CDR3 consists of 16 residues. CDR3 loop: CASSPLAGIGTDTQYF. The DNA of the CDR3 is TGTGCCAGCAGCCCCCTAGCGGGAATAGGCACAGATACGCAGTATTTT.

The rearrangement links TRBV18 to TRBJ1-5; D is ambiguous. The CDR3 totals 15 residues. The V and J ends lost 5 bases and 0 bases respectively, with 11 bases between them. CDR1 and CDR2 (germline): KGHSH, LQKENI. The CDR3 DNA follows: TGTGCCAGCTCAGAAACGACAAATAGCAATCAGCCCCAGCATTTT. This codes for CASSETTNSNQPQHF.

Worth noting for this clone: The sample holds other DNA sequences that translate to the same CDR3. The rearrangement links TRBV7-2 to TRBJ2-2; 9 nucleotides agree with TRBD2. The CDR3 loop spans 15 amino acids. Per the germline V gene, CDR1 is SGHTA and CDR2 is FQGNSA. After removal of 2 bases from V and 7 bases from J, the junction contained 5 bases not matched to a gene. CDR3 protein: CASSLPRREGGELFF. CDR3 in DNA: TGTGCCAGCAGCTTACCGCGGCGGGAGGGCGGGGAGCTGTTTTTT.

This clone was detected once. The CDR3 DNA follows: TGTGCCAGCAGCGTCAGGGTCTCAGATACGCAGTATTTT. Encoded protein: CASSVRVSDTQYF. This chain connects TRBV9 to TRBJ2-3; D might be TRBD1 (5 bases). The CDR3 extends over 13 amino acids. In germline, CDR1 is SGDLS, CDR2 YYNGEE. Trimming pared 2 bases from V and 4 bases from J, leaving 8 bases between.

J is TRBJ2-5 and V is TRBV18; TRBD1 aligns across 10 bases. V gave up 10 bases and J gave up 5 bases; unmatched junction bases: 7. Germline CDR1 reads KGHSH; CDR2 reads LQKENI. This CDR3 comprises 13 residues. The CDR3 is CATRQGARETQYF. The CDR3 DNA follows: TGTGCCACCCGACAGGGGGCTAGGGAGACCCAGTACTTC.

The table lists this clone with a few counts. The rearrangement uses TRBV29-1 and TRBJ1-1, with D possibly being TRBD1 (5 bases). Germline V CDR1 and CDR2: SQVTM, ANQGSEA. The CDR3 length is 14 residues. Trimming cost V 4 bases and J 1 base, with 13 bases left between them. The CDR3 sequence is CSVAGGGANTEAFF. The CDR3 DNA follows: TGCAGCGTTGCGGGGGGAGGGGCGAACACTGAAGCTTTCTTT.

The V gene is TRBV11-3, the J gene TRBJ1-1; D is unclear. In germline, CDR1 is SGHNT, CDR2 YENEEA. V dropped 9 bases and J dropped 0 bases, with 8 bases sitting between them. This CDR3 comprises 12 residues. The CDR3 is CASRGMNTEAFF. DNA of the CDR3: TGTGCCAGTCGTGGGATGAACACTGAAGCTTTCTTT.

As concerns this clone: The junction departs from germline at one end; a sequencing error may be responsible. The chain links TRBV7-9 to TRBJ2-3, with 11 positions matching TRBD2. CDR3 length: 15 residues. Germline V gene data show CDR1 as SEHNR and CDR2 as FQNEAQ (reference sequence). The CDR3 DNA reads as TGTGCCAGCAGCGTAGCGGGAGGGATCACAGATACGCAGTATTTT. It is translated as CASSVAGGITDTQYF. The entire variable domain, with the rest obtained from reference TRBV7-9 and TRBJ2-3, is as follows: DTGVSQNPRHKITKRGQNVTFRCDPISEHNRLYWYRQTLGQGPEFLTYFQNEAQLEKSRLLSDRFSAERPKGSFSTLEIQRTEQGDSAMYLCASSVAGGITDTQYFGPGTRLTVL.

This sequence joins TRBV11-2 and TRBJ2-7, with D possibly being TRBD1 (6 bases). In germline, CDR1 is SGHAT, CDR2 FQNNGV. The V end lost 0 bases, the J end lost 3 bases, and 9 bases lay between the germline ends. The CDR3 contains 14 residues. The CDR3 nucleotides read TGTGCCAGCAGCTTAGAGGGGGCTAGCTACGAGCAGTACTTC. This gives the protein CASSLEGASYEQYF.

The genes are TRBV5-5 and TRBJ1-2; TRBD1 matches at 9 bases. Germline V lookup: CDR1 SGHKS, CDR2 YYEKEE (reference sequence). V dropped 2 bases and J dropped 4; count of bases not matched to a gene: 6. This CDR3 has 15 residues. The CDR3 DNA is TGTGCCAGCAGCTTCCACGACAGGGGGACCTATGGCTACACCTTC. Translated: CASSFHDRGTYGYTF.

The gene calls are TRBV5-6 and TRBJ2-5, with 11 bases identical to TRBD2. The CDR3 contains 15 residues. Germline lookup yields CDR1 SGHDT and CDR2 YYEEEE. Trimming at V came to 4 bases and at J to 7 bases, leaving 9 bases not matched to a gene. The CDR3 loop reads CASSPLAGGPGTQYF. The CDR3 DNA reads TGTGCCAGCAGCCCCTTAGCGGGAGGGCCAGGGACCCAGTACTTC.

This clone has just one count. The identical CDR3 is also encoded by other nucleotide sequences in the sample. The rearrangement links TRBV18 to TRBJ2-5; 8 bases are a match to TRBD1. This CDR3 comprises 15 residues. V was clipped by 6 bases and J by 5 bases; unmatched bases: 11. Germline V gene lookup returns CDR1 KGHSH and CDR2 LQKENI. The CDR3 here is CASSLRTGLGETQYF. CDR3 in DNA: TGTGCCAGCTCTCTGCGGACAGGGCTGGGGGAGACCCAGTACTTC.

This chain links TRBV6-5 with TRBJ1-1; D remains unclear. Deletions cut 7 bases from V and 5 bases from J, with 14 bases between. The CDR3 runs to 13 residues. In germline, CDR1 is MNHEY, CDR2 SVGAGI. The CDR3 protein is CASTPYGGTEAFF. CDR3 in DNA: TGTGCCAGCACCCCATACGGAGGGACTGAAGCTTTCTTT.

The rearrangement links TRBV30 to TRBJ2-7, with D perhaps TRBD1 (6 bases). The CDR3 has 16 amino acids. V shed 0 bases and J shed 6 bases, with 21 bases lying between them. Germline-derived CDR1 and CDR2 are GTSNPN and SVGIG (reference sequence). The CDR3 bases are TGTGCCTGGAGTGTACTCTACCGGGACACGTCTTGCGAGCAGTACTTC. It encodes CAWSVLYRDTSCEQYF.

The chain employs TRBV29-1 and TRBJ1-1; TRBD1 is a possible D gene (6 bases). This CDR3 region has 13 residues. V shed 7 bases and J shed 1 base, with 13 bases lying between them. Germline lookup yields CDR1 SQVTM and CDR2 ANQGSEA. The CDR3 sequence: CSANGQPNTEAFF. DNA of the CDR3: TGCAGCGCCAACGGACAGCCGAACACTGAAGCTTTCTTT.

The chain combines TRBV19 with TRBJ2-3, with 13 bases matching TRBD2. V was clipped by 0 bases and J by 6 bases; unmatched bases: 3. CDR3 length: 16 amino acids. The germline V gene has CDR1 LNHDA and CDR2 SQIVND (reference sequence). CDR3 sequence (DNA): TGTGCCAGTAGTATAGATCAACTAGCGGGAGGGGATACGCAGTATTTT. The encoded protein is CASSIDQLAGGDTQYF.

The chain couples TRBV5-1 to TRBJ2-1; 15 nucleotides match TRBD2. CDR3 length: 16 amino acids. The junction had 6 bases not matched to a gene; V was cut back by 8 bases and J by 3 bases. Looked up from germline, CDR1 is SGHRS and CDR2 is YFSETQ. The CDR3 DNA follows: TGCGCCAGTGGACTAGCGGGAGGGTTTGGCTACAATGAGCAGTTCTTC. Translation: CASGLAGGFGYNEQFF.

The chain joins TRBV4-2 to TRBJ2-7; 9 bases are shared with TRBD2. Germline loops: CDR1 LGHNA, CDR2 YNFKEQ. CDR3 length: 16 residues. V lost 0 bases to trimming and J lost 0 bases; unmatched junction nucleotides: 3. This CDR3 is CASSQEGLAPSYEQYF. DNA of the CDR3: TGTGCCAGCAGCCAAGAAGGACTAGCGCCCTCCTACGAGCAGTACTTC.